The entry that follows covers one TCR beta chain sequence. Using immunoSEQ multiplex PCR, the repertoire was profiled, and TCRdb retains in-frame clones only, with some absent. The repertoire includes some 200,000 clones, roughly 79% of them detected once, and about 10% sits in the top ten. These data are taken from a study of blood T cell repertoires in COVID-19. CDR1 and CDR2 from the germline V gene are LNHDA and SQIVND (reference sequence). The V end lost 7 bases, the J end lost 6 bases, and 12 bases lay between the germline ends. The CDR3 is made up of 13 amino acids. The source material was peripheral blood. This sequence originates from a woman in her thirties or forties with COVID-19, enrolled during active disease. This rearrangement joins TRBV19 to TRBJ2-2, with a tentative D call TRBD1 (5 bases). In nucleotides, the CDR3 is TGTGCCAGTACCACTTCAGGGTCCGGGGAGCTGTTTTTT. This sequence encodes CASTTSGSGELFF.